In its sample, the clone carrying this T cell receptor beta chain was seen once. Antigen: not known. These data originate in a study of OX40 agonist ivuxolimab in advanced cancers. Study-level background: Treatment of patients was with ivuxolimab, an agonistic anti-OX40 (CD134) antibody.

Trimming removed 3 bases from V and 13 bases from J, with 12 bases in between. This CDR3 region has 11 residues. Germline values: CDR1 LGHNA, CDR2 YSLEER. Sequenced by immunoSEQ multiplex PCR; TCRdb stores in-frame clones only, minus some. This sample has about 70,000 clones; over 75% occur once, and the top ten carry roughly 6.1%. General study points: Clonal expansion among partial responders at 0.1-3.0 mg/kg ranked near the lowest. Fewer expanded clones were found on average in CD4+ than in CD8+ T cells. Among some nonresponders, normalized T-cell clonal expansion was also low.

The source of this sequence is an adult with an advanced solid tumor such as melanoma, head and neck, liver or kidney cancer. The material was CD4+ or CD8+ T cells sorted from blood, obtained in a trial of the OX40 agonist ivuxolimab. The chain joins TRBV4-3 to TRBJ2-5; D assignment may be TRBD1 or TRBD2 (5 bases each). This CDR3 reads CASSHPGRWYF. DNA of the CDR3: TGCGCCAGCAGCCATCCGGGACGGTGGTACTTC.